This TCR beta chain is from a study of blood T cell repertoires in COVID-19. Study overall: The analysed material was cDNA or gDNA that came from T cells, B-cell-depleted T cells, or PBMCs.

Profiled with immunoSEQ multiplex PCR; TCRdb holds only in-frame clones, not every one. Among roughly 91,000 clones listed, approximately 78% were seen once. The CDR3 covers 12 residues. V was clipped by 4 bases and J by 6 bases; unmatched bases: 4. The V gene's germline CDR1 is SQVTM and CDR2 ANQGSEA. The origin of this receptor is an elderly woman with acute or convalescent COVID-19. Sample: peripheral blood. The rearrangement links TRBV29-1 to TRBJ1-1, with 8 bases identical to TRBD1. CDR3 in amino acids: CSVVRGQAEAFF. CDR3 DNA sequence: TGCAGCGTTGTCAGGGGGCAGGCTGAAGCTTTCTTT.